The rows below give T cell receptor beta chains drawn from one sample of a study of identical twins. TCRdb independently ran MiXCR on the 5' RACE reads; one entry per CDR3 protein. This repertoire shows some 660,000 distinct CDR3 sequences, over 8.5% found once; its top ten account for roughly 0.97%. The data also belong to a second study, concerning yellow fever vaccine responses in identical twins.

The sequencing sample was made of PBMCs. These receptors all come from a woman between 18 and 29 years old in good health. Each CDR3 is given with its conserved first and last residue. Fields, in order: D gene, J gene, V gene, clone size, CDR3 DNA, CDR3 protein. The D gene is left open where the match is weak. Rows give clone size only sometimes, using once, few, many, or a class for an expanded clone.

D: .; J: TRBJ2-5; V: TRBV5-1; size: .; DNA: TGCGCCAGCAGCCTTGGACGGTTGGAAGAGACCCAGTACTTC; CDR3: CASSLGRLEETQYF
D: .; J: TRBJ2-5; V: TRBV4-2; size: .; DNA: TGTGCCAGCAGCCAAGGGCCTTTGGGACTGGCCCAAGAGACCCAGTACTTC; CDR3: CASSQGPLGLAQETQYF
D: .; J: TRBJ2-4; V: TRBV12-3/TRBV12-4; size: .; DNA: TGTGCCAGCAGCCCCGGACAATACATTCAGTACTTC; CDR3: CASSPGQYIQYF
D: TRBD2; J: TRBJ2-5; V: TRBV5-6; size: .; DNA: TGTGCCAGCAGCTCCGTAGCGGGGGGCGTCGAGACCCAGTACTTC; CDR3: CASSSVAGGVETQYF
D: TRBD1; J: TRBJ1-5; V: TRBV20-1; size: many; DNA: TGCAGTGCCGGGGACAGGGGAAGCAATCAGCCCCAGCATTTT; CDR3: CSAGDRGSNQPQHF
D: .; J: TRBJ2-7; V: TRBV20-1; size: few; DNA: TGCAGTGCTAGGCCCTCAGGGGTTGACGAGCAGTACTTC; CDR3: CSARPSGVDEQYF
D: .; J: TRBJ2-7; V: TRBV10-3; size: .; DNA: TGTGCCATCAGTGAACGGGATCACGAGCAGTACTTC; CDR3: CAISERDHEQYF
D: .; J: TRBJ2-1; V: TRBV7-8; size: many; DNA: TGTGCCAGCAGCCCTAATGAGCAGTTCTTC; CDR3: CASSPNEQFF
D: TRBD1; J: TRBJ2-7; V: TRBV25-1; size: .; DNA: TGTGCCAGCAGTGACAGGGGGGAGCAGTACTTC; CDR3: CASSDRGEQYF
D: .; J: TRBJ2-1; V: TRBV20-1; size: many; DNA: TGCAGTGCTAGTCAACCGGGACGGCGGTCCTACAATGAGCAGTTCTTC; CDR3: CSASQPGRRSYNEQFF
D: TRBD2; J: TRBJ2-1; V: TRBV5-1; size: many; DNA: TGCGCCAGCAGCTTACGCGGGAGTGTCAATGAGCAGTTCTTC; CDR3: CASSLRGSVNEQFF
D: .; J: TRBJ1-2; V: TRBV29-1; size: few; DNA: TGCAGCGTTGAAGCAGTAAATGGCTACACCTTC; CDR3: CSVEAVNGYTF
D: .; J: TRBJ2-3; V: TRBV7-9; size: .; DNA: TGTGCCAGCCAGGTGGTAGGCACAGATACGCAGTATTTT; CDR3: CASQVVGTDTQYF
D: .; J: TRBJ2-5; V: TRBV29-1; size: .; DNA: TGCGGCGTTGGGTCTTCGGACCTCAACTGGGAGACCCAGTACTTC; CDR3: CGVGSSDLNWETQYF
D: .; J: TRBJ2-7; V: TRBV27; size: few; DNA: TGTGCCAGCAGTTCCCCCCAGACAGGGAGGTACGAGCAGTACTTC; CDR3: CASSSPQTGRYEQYF
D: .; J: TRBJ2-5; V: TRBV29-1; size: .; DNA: TGCAGCGCCATTAAACAGGGTGGGGGAGAGACCCAGTACTTC; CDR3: CSAIKQGGGETQYF
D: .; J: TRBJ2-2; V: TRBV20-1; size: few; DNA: TGCAGTGCCACGGTGAGAGGGCCTAACACCGGGGAGCTGTTTTTT; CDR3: CSATVRGPNTGELFF
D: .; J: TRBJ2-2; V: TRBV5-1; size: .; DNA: TGCGCCAGCAGCTTGTCGGTGTCAGCCGGGGAGCTGTTTTTT; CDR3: CASSLSVSAGELFF
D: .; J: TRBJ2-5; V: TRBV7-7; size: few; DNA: TGTGCTAGCAGCCCGCTACTCCGGGACACGTTAATAAAAGAGACCCAGTACTTC; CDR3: CASSPLLRDTLIKETQYF
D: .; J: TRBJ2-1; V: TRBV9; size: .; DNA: TGTGCCAGCAGCGCCACCTGGAGCGGGTTAAACAATGAGCAGTTCTTC; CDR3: CASSATWSGLNNEQFF
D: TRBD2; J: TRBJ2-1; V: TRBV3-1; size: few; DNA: TGTGCCAGCAGCCAAAGTCGGGGGGGCCGTGGTGAGCAGTTCTTC; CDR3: CASSQSRGGRGEQFF
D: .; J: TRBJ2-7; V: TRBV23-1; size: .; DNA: TGCGCCAGCAGTCAAGGTAGACATTCCTACGAGCAGTACTTC; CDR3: CASSQGRHSYEQYF